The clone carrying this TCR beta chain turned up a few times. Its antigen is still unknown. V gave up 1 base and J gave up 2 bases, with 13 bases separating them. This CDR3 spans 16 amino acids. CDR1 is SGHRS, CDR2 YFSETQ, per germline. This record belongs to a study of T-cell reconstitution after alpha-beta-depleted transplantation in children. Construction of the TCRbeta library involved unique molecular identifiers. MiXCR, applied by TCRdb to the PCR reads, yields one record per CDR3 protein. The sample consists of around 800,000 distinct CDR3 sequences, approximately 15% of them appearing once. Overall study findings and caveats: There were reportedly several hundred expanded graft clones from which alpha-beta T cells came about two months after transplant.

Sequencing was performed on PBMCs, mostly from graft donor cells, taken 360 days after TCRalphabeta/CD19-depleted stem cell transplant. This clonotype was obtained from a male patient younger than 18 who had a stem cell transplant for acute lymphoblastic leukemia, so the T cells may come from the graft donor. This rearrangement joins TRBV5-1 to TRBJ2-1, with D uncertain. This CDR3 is CASSLRWRSTYNEQFF. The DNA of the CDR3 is TGCGCCAGCAGCTTGAGATGGCGGAGCACCTACAATGAGCAGTTCTTC.